This entry lists 32 T cell receptor beta chains sequenced from one sample in a study of early T cells in non-severe SARS-CoV-2 infection. TCRdb redid the calling of the 5' RACE reads with MiXCR, one entry per CDR3 protein. Here the sample spans some 52,000 distinct CDR3 sequences, around 8% being singletons. Sequences were obtained from whole blood. These receptors were obtained from an adult who was a healthcare worker with PCR-confirmed SARS-CoV-2 infection or an uninfected control (not recorded which).

There are many counts of this clonotype. The rearrangement links TRBV28 to TRBJ2-1, with 14 positions matching TRBD2. V shed 7 bases and J 2 bases; nucleotides not matched to a gene: 4. CDR1 is MDHEN, CDR2 SYDVKM, per germline. The CDR3 has 16 residues. CDR3 loop: CASTLGLAGAYNEQFF. DNA of the CDR3: TGTGCCAGCACCCTGGGACTAGCGGGGGCCTACAATGAGCAGTTCTTC.

This clonotype has at least ten counts. The CDR3 sequence: CASSDNNEQFF. The DNA of the CDR3 is TGTGCCAGTAGTGACAACAATGAGCAGTTCTTC. The V call is TRBV19, the J call TRBJ2-1; D is unclear. The CDR3 spans 11 residues. Germline CDR1 is LNHDA and CDR2 is SQIVND (reference sequence). V was cut by 5 bases and J by 5 bases, with 4 bases left in between.

There are many counts of this clonotype. The chain uses TRBV7-9 and TRBJ2-7, with 8 bases lining up with TRBD1. CDR1 is SEHNR, CDR2 FQNEAQ, per germline (reference sequence). J was trimmed by 3 bases and V by 5 bases; bases with no gene match: 6. This CDR3 comprises 14 residues. CDR3 DNA: TGTGCCAGCAGCGAAGGACAGGGTATCTACGAGCAGTACTTC. Protein sequence: CASSEGQGIYEQYF. The full variable domain, its missing parts supplied by reference TRBV7-9 and TRBJ2-7, is DTGVSQNPRHKITKRGQNVTFRCDPISEHNRLYWYRQTLGQGPEFLTYFQNEAQLEKSRLLSDRFSAERPKGSFSTLEIQRTEQGDSAMYLCASSEGQGIYEQYFGPGTRLTVT.

A word on this clonotype: A much more abundant neighbour one base away suggests this may be a read error. V usage is TRBV7-9 and J usage is TRBJ2-3, with D unresolved. V lost 7 bases, J lost 6 bases, and 11 bases lay in between. Germline V gene data show CDR1 as SEHNR and CDR2 as FQNEAQ (reference sequence). CDR3 length: 12 amino acids. CDR3 DNA: TGTGCCAGCAATTCTCTCAGGGATACGCAGTATTTT. Translated, it gives CASNSLRDTQYF.

This clonotype has only a few counts. This sequence joins TRBV7-9 and TRBJ2-2, with D unclear. The CDR3 contains 12 residues. CDR1 SEHNR and CDR2 FQNEAQ come from the germline V gene (reference sequence). The V gene lost 4 bases and the J gene lost 6 bases, with 6 bases spanning the gap. The CDR3 region has the DNA TGTGCCAGCAGCTCCATGTCCGGGGAGCTGTTTTTT. Translation: CASSSMSGELFF.

This clonotype was counted at least ten times. The chain couples TRBV11-2 to TRBJ2-7; D ambiguous. This CDR3 is 15 amino acids long. With 1 base removed from V and 5 bases from J, the gap between germline ends came to 15 bases. Germline V lookup: CDR1 SGHAT, CDR2 FQNNGV. As DNA, the CDR3 is TGTGCCAGCAGCTTAGTGATGGGTACGTGGGACGAGCAGTACTTC. It specifies CASSLVMGTWDEQYF.

This clonotype was seen ten or more times. The chain joins TRBV6-2 or TRBV6-3 to TRBJ2-7, with D possibly TRBD1 on 5 matching bases. With 8 bases removed from V and 2 bases from J, the gap between germline ends came to 10 bases. Germline CDR1 reads MNHEY; CDR2 reads SVGEGT. The CDR3 is made up of 12 amino acids. The CDR3, as DNA: TGTGCCAGCGTGGACACGACCTACGAGCAGTACTTC. It translates to CASVDTTYEQYF.

At least ten counts were recorded for this clonotype. V and J are TRBV11-3 and TRBJ2-3; D remains unclear. CDR3 length: 15 residues. V was shortened by 6 bases and J by 6 bases, with 19 bases between the two germline ends. In germline, CDR1 is SGHNT, CDR2 YENEEA. CDR3 sequence (DNA): TGTGCCAGCAGGGGTCTGTGGATAGCACGGGATACGCAGTATTTT. Its translation is CASRGLWIARDTQYF.

This chain joins TRBV21-1 and TRBJ2-7; the table's D call, TRBD1, has no DNA check behind it. TRBV21-1 is a documented pseudogene. This CDR3 has 16 amino acids. DNA for the CDR3: TGTGCCAGCAGCAAAAAGCAGGGGACAGGGTCTGAGGAGCAGTACTTC. Translation gives CASSKKQGTGSEEQYF.

This clonotype has just a few counts. V gene TRBV29-1 combines with J gene TRBJ2-7; 10 bases fit TRBD1. Germline V gene sequence: CDR1 SQVTM, CDR2 ANQGSEA. V trimming: 6 bases; J trimming: 2 bases; junction bases outside the gene matches: 7. The CDR3 runs 14 residues. CDR3 residues: CSVIRDRGAYEQYF. CDR3 coding DNA: TGCAGCGTGATCCGGGACAGGGGCGCCTACGAGCAGTACTTC.

The sample holds many counts of this clonotype. The rearrangement uses TRBV11-2 and TRBJ1-1, with D possibly matching TRBD1 (5 bases). Per the germline V gene, CDR1 is SGHAT and CDR2 is FQNNGV. With 1 base removed from V and 4 bases from J, the gap between germline ends came to 10 bases. This CDR3 has 14 amino acids. For the CDR3, the DNA is TGTGCCAGCAGCTTAGGAGCAGGGTCCACTGAAGCTTTCTTT. It encodes CASSLGAGSTEAFF.

The genes are TRBV24-1 and TRBJ2-1; D uncertain. V lost 1 base to trimming and J lost 10 bases, with 4 bases between them. The CDR3 loop spans 11 amino acids. Germline CDR1 is KGHDR and CDR2 is SFDVKD. The chain's CDR3 is CATSDFGEQFF. The CDR3 nucleotides read TGTGCCACCAGTGATTTCGGAGAGCAGTTCTTC.

The rearrangement links TRBV11-2 to TRBJ1-5, with D maybe TRBD1 (6 bases). Germline V gives CDR1 SGHAT, CDR2 FQNNGV. CDR3 length equals 19 residues. Trimming removed 3 bases at V and 4 bases at J, with 25 bases between. CDR3 loop: CASSFPLTGTSTLNQPQHF. In DNA form, the CDR3 reads TGTGCCAGCAGCTTTCCCTTAACCGGGACAAGTACCCTAAATCAGCCCCAGCATTTT. Drawing the rest from reference TRBV11-2 and TRBJ1-5, the complete variable domain is EAGVAQSPRYKIIEKRQSVAFWCNPISGHATLYWYQQILGQGPKLLIQFQNNGVVDDSQLPKDRFSAERLKGVDSTLKIQPAKLEDSAVYLCASSFPLTGTSTLNQPQHFGDGTRLSIL.

This clonotype occurred a few times. V gene TRBV5-1 combines with J gene TRBJ2-2; D unresolved. The germline gives CDR1 SGHRS, CDR2 YFSETQ. V was pared by 0 bases and J by 4 bases, with 1 base between. CDR3 length equals 12 residues. The CDR3 protein is CASSLATGELFF. The DNA of the CDR3 is TGCGCCAGCAGCTTGGCCACCGGGGAGCTGTTTTTT.

This clonotype was seen repeatedly, ten times or more. This chain connects TRBV7-8 to TRBJ1-1, with no clear D. Germline lookup yields CDR1 SGHVS and CDR2 FQNEAQ. CDR3 length: 14 amino acids. V lost 5 bases to trimming and J lost 3 bases, with 13 bases between them. CDR3 in amino acids: CASSPAREDTEAFF. CDR3 nucleotide sequence: TGTGCCAGCAGCCCCGCACGGGAGGACACTGAAGCTTTCTTT.

In regard to this clonotype: A much more abundant neighbour one base away suggests this may be a read error. This chain connects TRBV21-1 to TRBJ1-2; TRBD1 is the table's D call, not checked against the DNA. TRBV21-1 is termed a pseudogene. The CDR3 sequence is 16 residues long. CDR3 DNA sequence: TGTGTCAGCCGAACCCGGAGGGGGACGGTAGACTATGGCTACACCTTC. Protein: CVSRTRRGTVDYGYTF.

V and J are TRBV4-2 and TRBJ1-1; 7 nucleotides agree with TRBD1. Trimming removed 4 bases from V and 8 bases from J; junction bases left unmatched: 7. The CDR3 has 13 residues. Germline lookup yields CDR1 LGHNA and CDR2 YNFKEQ. Here the CDR3 reads CASSRAETGEAFF. As DNA, the CDR3 is TGTGCCAGCAGCCGGGCTGAGACAGGGGAAGCTTTCTTT.

This rearrangement joins TRBV7-6 to TRBJ1-4; possibly TRBD1 for D (6 bases). Between the trimmed V and J ends, which lost 5 bases and 8 bases, there was a span of 15 bases. Germline CDR1 and CDR2: SGHVS and FNYEAQ. The CDR3 runs to 14 residues. CDR3 DNA: TGTGCCAGCAGCCCAGGGGACGTCGGCGAAAAACTGTTTTTT. This translates into CASSPGDVGEKLFF.

The chain uses TRBV24-1 and TRBJ2-7; D is unresolved. V dropped 4 bases and J dropped 6 bases, with 12 bases sitting between them. Germline V gives CDR1 KGHDR, CDR2 SFDVKD. This CDR3 is built from 13 residues. CDR3 sequence reads: CATSEMMGSEQYF. The DNA of the CDR3 is TGTGCCACCAGTGAAATGATGGGGTCCGAGCAGTACTTC.

V usage is TRBV7-9 and J usage is TRBJ2-5; TRBD2 might be the D (5 bases). The germline V gene encodes CDR1 SEHNR and CDR2 FQNEAQ (reference sequence). Trimming took off 6 bases at V and 5 bases at J, with 13 bases between the two ends. The CDR3 loop spans 13 amino acids. The CDR3 here is CASRPSGEETQYF. In nucleotides, the CDR3 is TGTGCCAGCAGACCCTCTGGGGAGGAGACCCAGTACTTC.

This clonotype was recorded a few times. The chain combines TRBV7-8 with TRBJ2-5, with 13 bases that match TRBD2. The CDR3 consists of 18 residues. With V trimmed by 2 bases and J by 4 bases, 10 bases remained unmatched. Germline CDR1 SGHVS, CDR2 FQNEAQ. CDR3 amino acids: CASSLFVGLAGEGETQYF. DNA for the CDR3: TGTGCCAGCAGCTTATTCGTAGGACTAGCGGGAGAGGGAGAGACCCAGTACTTC.

This clonotype was recorded at least ten times. J is TRBJ2-1 and V is TRBV3-1; D is undetermined. Germline V gene sequence: CDR1 LGHDT, CDR2 YNNKEL (reference sequence). The CDR3 is 12 residues long. The V end was cut by 1 base, the J end by 7 bases, with 5 bases between. The CDR3 protein is CASSQGGNEQFF. For the CDR3, the DNA is TGTGCCAGCAGCCAAGGTGGGAATGAGCAGTTCTTC.

Comment on this clonotype: Mismatch with germline at one junction end may stem from a read error. This chain connects TRBV28 to TRBJ2-7; 10 bases are shared with TRBD1. Germline V gene lookup returns CDR1 MDHEN and CDR2 SYDVKM. This CDR3 spans 16 amino acids. CDR3 loop: CACSPPPGQGKYEQYF. For the CDR3, the DNA is TGTGCCTGCAGTCCGCCCCCGGGACAGGGGAAATACGAGCAGTACTTC.

This clonotype was observed a handful of times. This chain uses TRBV2 with TRBJ2-7, with 8 bases matching TRBD1. Germline CDR1 SNHLY, CDR2 FYNNEI. CDR3 length: 14 residues. After removal of 3 bases from V and 2 bases from J, the junction contained 3 bases not matched to a gene. DNA of the CDR3: TGTGCCAGCAGTGAGCAGGGGGCAGCCTACGAGCAGTACTTC. Amino acid sequence: CASSEQGAAYEQYF.

This clonotype occurred a few times. This chain joins TRBV4-1 and TRBJ2-1, with unresolved D. Germline loops: CDR1 MGHRA, CDR2 YSYEKL. V was cut by 0 bases and J by 4 bases, with 16 bases left in between. The CDR3 has 17 amino acids. In DNA form, the CDR3 reads TGCGCCAGCAGCCAAGATCCATTACTCGATCTTTACAATGAGCAGTTCTTC. This encodes CASSQDPLLDLYNEQFF.

V gene TRBV18 combines with J gene TRBJ1-4; D remains ambiguous. V lost 3 bases, J lost 4 bases, and 12 bases lay in between. CDR3 size: 15 residues. CDR1 and CDR2 (germline): KGHSH, LQKENI. The CDR3 here is CASSPQLARNEKLFF. CDR3 nucleotides: TGTGCCAGCTCACCGCAGTTGGCCCGTAATGAAAAACTGTTTTTT.

This clonotype has a handful of counts. As DNA, the CDR3 is TGTGCCAGCTCACCAAGGACAGGGGATACGAACACTGAAGCTTTCTTT. This sequence encodes CASSPRTGDTNTEAFF. This sequence joins TRBV18 and TRBJ1-1; 9 nucleotides match TRBD1. Germline trimming cut 2 bases from V and 1 base from J; bases unmatched to any gene: 5. CDR3 size: 16 residues. From germline, CDR1 is KGHSH and CDR2 LQKENI.

This clonotype occurred a few times. This chain connects TRBV7-2 to TRBJ2-2; no definite D call. Between the trimmed V and J ends, which lost 2 bases and 4 bases, there was a span of 20 bases. The CDR3 sequence is 18 residues long. Germline CDR1 and CDR2: SGHTA and FQGNSA. In nucleotides, the CDR3 is TGTGCCAGCAGCTTATTAGGCCTAACGGGCCGAGGCACCGGGGAGCTGTTTTTT. Translating gives CASSLLGLTGRGTGELFF. Full variable domain (missing parts from reference TRBV7-2 and TRBJ2-2): GAGVSQSPSNKVTEKGKDVELRCDPISGHTALYWYRQSLGQGLEFLIYFQGNSAPDKSGLPSDRFSAERTGGSVSTLTIQRTQQEDSAVYLCASSLLGLTGRGTGELFFGEGSRLTVL.

At least ten counts were recorded for this clonotype. The chain is built from TRBV2 and TRBJ2-1; a possible D gene is TRBD1 (6 bases). The CDR3 sequence is 15 residues long. Germline V CDR1 and CDR2: SNHLY, FYNNEI. V was clipped by 6 bases and J by 7 bases, with 19 bases between them. The CDR3 spells CASRERGQRTNEQFF. The CDR3 region has the DNA TGTGCCAGCAGGGAACGGGGACAAAGAACTAATGAGCAGTTCTTC. Full variable domain (outside the CDR3, taken from reference TRBV2 and TRBJ2-1): EPEVTQTPSHQVTQMGQEVILRCVPISNHLYFYWYRQILGQKVEFLVSFYNNEISEKSEIFDDQFSVERPDGSNFTLKIRSTKLEDSAMYFCASRERGQRTNEQFFGPGTRLTVL.

In its sample, this clonotype was seen a few times. The V gene is TRBV2, the J gene TRBJ2-3, with 10 bases matching TRBD1. Germline trimming cut 6 bases from V and 0 bases from J; bases unmatched to any gene: 9. Per germline, CDR1 SNHLY and CDR2 FYNNEI. The CDR3 contains 17 residues. The CDR3 sequence: CASRNLDRGRSTDTQYF. The DNA of the CDR3 is TGTGCCAGCAGAAACCTTGACAGGGGGCGAAGCACAGATACGCAGTATTTT.

In this sample, this clonotype turned up many times. This sequence joins TRBV6-6 and TRBJ2-1; D gene uncertain. Germline V CDR1 and CDR2: MNHNY, SVGAGI (reference sequence). The CDR3 is 16 amino acids. V was trimmed by 6 bases and J by 0 bases, leaving 15 bases between them. CDR3 sequence: CASSPLEASSYNEQFF. DNA for the CDR3: TGTGCCAGCAGCCCCCTCGAGGCCAGCTCCTACAATGAGCAGTTCTTC.

This clonotype was recorded a few times. The V gene is TRBV19, the J gene TRBJ2-7; D may be TRBD1 or TRBD2 (5 bases each). This CDR3 has 11 residues. Per germline, CDR1 LNHDA and CDR2 SQIVND (reference sequence). Trimming cost V 4 bases and J 6 bases, with 7 bases left between them. CDR3 DNA: TGTGCCAGTAGTAGAGGGGTCGAGCAGTACTTC. It codes for CASSRGVEQYF.